This TCR beta chain is from a study of resident and recirculating memory T cells in vitiligo. Study in general: Samples were epidermis from two lesional and two nonlesional sites, plus PBMCs. Findings and caveats of the study: TCR sequences were not conserved across biopsy sites or patients. No unique dominant TCR clone was found in vitiligo lesions.

Generated by immunoSEQ multiplex PCR, the TCRdb table keeps only in-frame clones and is missing some. This table has around 78,000 clones, 92% appearing once. A word on this clone: Its antigen is not known.

The CDR3 loop spans 14 amino acids. V lost 0 bases to trimming and J lost 1 base, with 4 bases between them. CDR1 SGDLS and CDR2 YYNGEE come from the germline V gene. This receptor was obtained from a male donor with vitiligo. The chain is built from TRBV9 and TRBJ2-2, with D hard to call. Sequenced sample: blood. In nucleotides, the CDR3 is TGTGCCAGCAGCGTAGGAGGGAACACCGGGGAGCTGTTTTTT. Translating it yields CASSVGGNTGELFF.